This TCR beta chain derives from a study of Graves' ophthalmopathy and Graves' hyperthyroidism. Amplification of the TCR beta CDR3 regions used RNA transcripts (as template). Second-round multiplex PCR came after a first-round RT-PCR that employed HTBI primers. MiXCR, run by TCRdb on the multiplex PCR reads, gives a single entry per CDR3 protein. This sample has 560,000 or so distinct CDR3 sequences; just under 40% occur once, and the top ten carry around 4%. Whole-study findings and limits: Detected in blood as well were most expanded thyroid clonotypes with frequency above 0.001.

The study recruited hyperthyroidism patients aged 18 to 65 who were newly diagnosed, under 2 months' duration. Clinical symptoms and serum thyroxine were used for diagnosis; TRAb, thyroid ultrasound and orbital computed tomography were also relied on. Between the trimmed V and J ends, which lost 3 bases and 5 bases, there was a span of 16 bases. Germline CDR1 is SGHVS and CDR2 is FNYEAQ. There are 15 residues in the CDR3. Of note for this clonotype: Its antigen is as yet unknown.

This chain connects TRBV7-6 to TRBJ1-2; D might be TRBD1 (5 bases). The TCR sequence derives from an adult man with Graves' hyperthyroidism. The source material was peripheral blood or thyroid tissue (not recorded which). The CDR3 region has the DNA TGTGCCAGCAGCTTCCTTCTGACAGACGAATATGGCTACACCTTC. Amino acid sequence: CASSFLLTDEYGYTF.